The 24 T cell receptor beta chains presented below share a single source sample, sequenced in a study of blood T cell repertoires in COVID-19. Method: immunoSEQ multiplex PCR; TCRdb's copy keeps in-frame clones and lacks some. The data contain 110,000 to 150,000 clones, 70% to 90% of them singletons. The sequencing input was peripheral blood. Receptors originate from a woman between 55 and 75 years old with acute or convalescent COVID-19.

The chain carries TRBV19 and TRBJ2-5; 11 bases are shared with TRBD2. The CDR3 length is 16 residues. CDR1 is LNHDA and CDR2 is SQIVND in the germline V gene (reference sequence). V lost 1 base to trimming and J lost 2 bases; unmatched junction nucleotides: 3. The CDR3 sequence: CASSIGLAGHQETQYF. CDR3 nucleotide sequence: TGTGCCAGTAGTATAGGACTAGCGGGACATCAAGAGACCCAGTACTTC.

This clone occurred a few times. The rearrangement joins TRBV6-2 or TRBV6-3 to TRBJ1-2, with 8 positions matching TRBD1. Trimming cost V 6 bases and J 6 bases; bases outside gene matches: 9. This CDR3 contains 14 residues. Germline values: CDR1 MNHEY, CDR2 SVGEGT. Here the CDR3 reads CASSPRGRGDGYTF. The CDR3 nucleotides read TGTGCCAGCAGCCCCAGGGGGCGCGGCGATGGCTACACCTTC.

The chain carries TRBV5-1 and TRBJ2-5; 7 bases agree with TRBD2. Trimming removed 4 bases from V and 1 base from J; junction bases left unmatched: 4. Germline assignment: CDR1 SGHRS and CDR2 YFSETQ. The CDR3 totals 14 residues. The CDR3 DNA sequence: TGCGCCAGCAGCCCCGGGGGGTCCCAAGAGACCCAGTACTTC. Encoded protein: CASSPGGSQETQYF. Full variable domain (missing parts from reference TRBV5-1 and TRBJ2-5): KAGVTQTPRYLIKTRGQQVTLSCSPISGHRSVSWYQQTPGQGLQFLFEYFSETQRNKGNFPGRFSGRQFSNSRSEMNVSTLELGDSALYLCASSPGGSQETQYFGPGTRLLVL.

The chain uses TRBV6-5 and TRBJ1-2, with D possibly being TRBD1 (5 bases). CDR1 MNHEY and CDR2 SVGAGI come from the germline V gene. V gave up 2 bases and J gave up 8 bases, with 9 bases separating them. This CDR3 has 12 residues. The CDR3 DNA reads TGTGCCAGCAGTTACGTGGGGCACGGCTACACCTTC. Its translation: CASSYVGHGYTF.

V and J are TRBV5-6 and TRBJ1-6; D is ambiguous. CDR3 length equals 15 residues. Trimming shortened V by 0 bases and J by 5 bases, and 9 bases separated the two germline ends. Looked up from germline, CDR1 is SGHDT and CDR2 is YYEEEE. As DNA, the CDR3 is TGTGCCAGCAGCTTGGGACTCGGGGATAATTCACCCCTCCACTTT. Protein sequence: CASSLGLGDNSPLHF. The full variable domain, its missing parts supplied by reference TRBV5-6 and TRBJ1-6, is DAGVTQSPTHLIKTRGQQVTLRCSPKSGHDTVSWYQQALGQGPQFIFQYYEEEERQRGNFPDRFSGHQFPNYSSELNVNALLLGDSALYLCASSLGLGDNSPLHFGNGTRLTVT.

The CDR3 is CASSSGENEQFF. CDR3 nucleotides: TGTGCCAGCAGCTCCGGGGAAAATGAGCAGTTCTTC. The chain has TRBV11-3 and TRBJ2-1; possible D gene TRBD2, 5 bases. Germline V gene lookup returns CDR1 SGHNT and CDR2 YENEEA. Trimming left V 4 bases short and J 7 bases short, with 8 bases between. The CDR3 totals 12 residues.

The rearrangement uses TRBV6-5 and TRBJ1-6, with 7 bases fitting TRBD1. Germline V gives CDR1 MNHEY, CDR2 SVGAGI. There are 14 residues in the CDR3. The V and J ends lost 7 bases and 8 bases, in that order; junction bases with no gene match: 8. The CDR3 loop is CASTKQGPDSPLHF. In nucleotides, the CDR3 is TGTGCCAGCACCAAACAGGGGCCGGATTCACCCCTCCACTTT.

This chain connects TRBV2 to TRBJ2-2, with D possibly TRBD1 on 6 matching bases. The V end was cut by 5 bases, the J end by 5 bases, with 9 bases between. CDR1 is SNHLY, CDR2 FYNNEI, per germline. The CDR3 is 13 residues long. CDR3 sequence reads: CASSQQGTGELFF. The DNA for the CDR3 is TGTGCCAGCAGTCAACAGGGAACCGGGGAGCTGTTTTTT.

This chain connects TRBV28 to TRBJ1-4; 7 nucleotides agree with TRBD1. This CDR3 is 15 amino acids long. Losses at the gene ends were 1 base for V and 10 bases for J; bases not matched to a gene: 9. CDR1 and CDR2 (germline): MDHEN, SYDVKM. The CDR3 coding sequence is TGTGCCAGCAGTTTATTGAGGGGGCGGTTGGTAAAACTGTTTTTT. Translation gives CASSLLRGRLVKLFF.

V is TRBV4-3 and J is TRBJ2-2; D gene uncertain. With 0 bases removed from V and 2 bases from J, the gap between germline ends came to 13 bases. The CDR3 loop spans 17 amino acids. Germline loops: CDR1 LGHNA, CDR2 YSLEER. The CDR3 reads CASSQDVLSVNTGELFF. The CDR3 DNA sequence: TGCGCCAGCAGCCAAGATGTTTTGTCAGTTAACACCGGGGAGCTGTTTTTT.

The rearrangement links TRBV10-3 to TRBJ2-5; 7 bases are a match to TRBD2. Trimming at V came to 4 bases and at J to 5 bases, leaving 4 bases not matched to a gene. The germline CDR1 and CDR2 sequences are ENHRY and SYGVKD. This CDR3 is 13 amino acids long. CDR3 protein: CAISGQGGETQYF. The DNA of the CDR3 is TGTGCCATCAGTGGGCAGGGAGGGGAGACCCAGTACTTC.

This clone was seen more than once but under ten times. This chain joins TRBV14 and TRBJ1-3; maybe TRBD1 (6 bases). This CDR3 has 15 amino acids. Per germline, CDR1 SGHDN and CDR2 FVKESK. Trimming took 4 bases from V and 2 from J, leaving 12 bases between them. As DNA, the CDR3 is TGTGCCAGCAGCCGCCCGAACAGGGCTGGAAACACCATATATTTT. Translating gives CASSRPNRAGNTIYF.

The CDR3 sequence is CASSESKVAGSGELFF. In DNA, the CDR3 is TGCGCCAGCAGTGAGTCGAAGGTAGCGGGGAGCGGGGAGCTGTTTTTT. This sequence joins TRBV10-1 and TRBJ2-2; 8 bases agree with TRBD2. J lost 7 bases, V lost 0 bases, and 7 bases had no gene match. Germline values: CDR1 WNHNN, CDR2 SYGVQD (reference sequence). The CDR3 runs 16 residues.

The chain joins TRBV29-1 to TRBJ1-3; possible D gene TRBD1, 6 bases. Trimming stripped 4 bases from V and 0 bases from J, with 13 bases between. The length of the CDR3 is 15 residues. CDR1 is SQVTM, CDR2 ANQGSEA, per germline. The CDR3 spells CSVGEQGISGNTIYF. Written as DNA, the CDR3 is TGCAGCGTTGGCGAACAGGGTATCTCTGGAAACACCATATATTTT.

The rearrangement uses TRBV27 and TRBJ1-4; D not resolved. The CDR3 is made up of 16 amino acids. CDR1 and CDR2 (germline): MNHEY, SMNVEV (reference sequence). Trimming cost V 6 bases and J 0 bases, with 14 bases left between them. The CDR3 spells CASRRGSPATNEKLFF. CDR3 nucleotides: TGTGCCAGCAGGCGCGGTTCCCCAGCAACTAATGAAAAACTGTTTTTT.

This sequence joins TRBV5-1 and TRBJ1-3, with 9 bases fitting TRBD1. The ends lost 3 bases at V and 4 bases at J; junction bases unmatched: 5. The CDR3 contains 15 residues. The germline CDR1 and CDR2 sequences are SGHRS and YFSETQ. CDR3 bases: TGCGCCAGCAGCTCGGGACAGGGTGTGGGAAACACCATATATTTT. Translated, it gives CASSSGQGVGNTIYF.

The V and J genes are TRBV28 and TRBJ1-2, with TRBD1 matching over 7 bases. CDR1 MDHEN and CDR2 SYDVKM come from the germline V gene. V dropped 2 bases and J dropped 4; count of bases not matched to a gene: 4. The CDR3 totals 14 residues. CDR3 protein: CASSLEWDSYGYTF. In DNA form, the CDR3 reads TGTGCCAGCAGTTTAGAGTGGGACAGCTATGGCTACACCTTC.

The chain links TRBV4-3 to TRBJ1-2; the D gene is possibly TRBD1 (5 bases). V was clipped by 0 bases and J by 7 bases, with 9 bases between them. In germline, CDR1 is LGHNA, CDR2 YSLEER. CDR3 length: 13 amino acids. For the CDR3, the DNA is TGCGCCAGCAGCCAAGACCCAGGGTTTGGCTACACCTTC. Translating it yields CASSQDPGFGYTF.

This clone came up many times. The chain joins TRBV3-1 (or the pseudogene TRBV3-2) to TRBJ1-1; D call uncertain. Between the trimmed V and J ends, which lost 2 bases and 4 bases, there was a span of 8 bases. This CDR3 has 13 amino acids. CDR1 LGHDT and CDR2 YNNKEL come from the germline V gene (reference sequence). CDR3 bases: TGTGCCAGCAGCCAACGTGGGAGCACTGAAGCTTTCTTT. It yields the protein CASSQRGSTEAFF.

This clone was counted once. The CDR3 here is CASRRDTPGTGYTF. The CDR3 DNA is TGTGCCAGCAGGCGCGACACGCCCGGTACTGGCTACACCTTC. The chain uses TRBV4-2 and TRBJ1-2; D gene unclear. The germline V gene encodes CDR1 LGHNA and CDR2 YNFKEQ. The CDR3 loop spans 14 amino acids. V was clipped by 6 bases and J by 7 bases, with 18 bases between them.

The genes are TRBV5-1 and TRBJ2-7; unclear D gene. V lost 4 bases and J 3 bases, leaving 8 bases between the germline ends. Per germline, CDR1 SGHRS and CDR2 YFSETQ. This CDR3 contains 12 residues. Here the CDR3 DNA reads TGCGCCAGCAGCCGAGACATCTACGAGCAGTACTTC. Residues: CASSRDIYEQYF.

The genes are TRBV30 and TRBJ1-1; 7 bases match TRBD1. Germline values: CDR1 GTSNPN, CDR2 SVGIG (reference sequence). CDR3 size: 11 residues. The CDR3 loop is CAADRDTEAFF. CDR3 DNA: TGTGCTGCCGACAGGGACACTGAAGCTTTCTTT.

This chain uses TRBV12-5 with TRBJ2-5; TRBD1 is a possible D gene (6 bases). The CDR3 extends over 16 amino acids. V was pared by 4 bases and J by 5 bases, with 20 bases between. CDR1 LGHNT and CDR2 FRNRAP come from the germline V gene. The CDR3 is CASGSGQHTGWETQYF. The DNA for the CDR3 is TGTGCTAGTGGTTCCGGACAGCACACAGGTTGGGAGACCCAGTACTTC.

The V gene is TRBV18, the J gene TRBJ2-3; TRBD2 matches 8 bases. The CDR3 is 16 residues long. CDR1 is KGHSH and CDR2 is LQKENI in the germline V gene. Germline trimming cut 3 bases from V and 3 bases from J; bases unmatched to any gene: 8. CDR3 protein: CASSPPRGGRTDTQYF. The DNA for the CDR3 is TGTGCCAGCTCACCTCCACGGGGGGGCCGAACAGATACGCAGTATTTT.